The subject of this entry is one TCR beta chain. As yet, its antigen is unknown. Libraries were prepared by immunoSEQ multiplex PCR; TCRdb keeps only in-frame clonotypes and omits some of them. The table has approximately 28,000 clones, roughly 83% seen once. The sample comes from a study of OX40 agonist ivuxolimab in advanced cancers. Turning to the study itself: Dose-escalation cases comprised hepatocellular carcinoma, melanoma, renal cell or head and neck cancer. Partial responses were observed in three patients, of whom one had hepatocellular carcinoma and two had cutaneous melanoma.

V lost 5 bases, J lost 2 bases, and 8 bases lay in between. CDR1 SEHNR and CDR2 FQNEAQ come from the germline V gene (reference sequence). CDR3 length equals 13 residues. Findings and caveats of the study: Normalized expansion of T-cell clones was also low for some nonresponders. Some of the lowest clonal expansion was seen in partial responders at 0.1-3.0 mg/kg.

The sample consisted of CD4+ or CD8+ T cells sorted from blood, taken in a trial of the OX40 agonist ivuxolimab. This receptor was obtained from an adult with an advanced solid tumor such as melanoma, head and neck, liver or kidney cancer. The V call is TRBV7-9, the J call TRBJ2-3, with D possibly being TRBD1 (5 bases). CDR3 region: CASSGALTDTQYF. Written as DNA, the CDR3 is TGTGCCAGCAGCGGGGCCCTCACAGATACGCAGTATTTT.